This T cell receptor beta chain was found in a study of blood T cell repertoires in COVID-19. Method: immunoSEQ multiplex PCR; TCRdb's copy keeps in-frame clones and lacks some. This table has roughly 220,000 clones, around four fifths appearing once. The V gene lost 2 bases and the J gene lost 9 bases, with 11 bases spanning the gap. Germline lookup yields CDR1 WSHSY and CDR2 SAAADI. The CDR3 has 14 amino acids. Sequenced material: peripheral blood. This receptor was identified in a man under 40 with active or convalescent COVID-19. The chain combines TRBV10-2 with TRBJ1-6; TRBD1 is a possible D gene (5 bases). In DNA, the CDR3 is TGCGCCAGCAGTGAGAGGCAGGGAAGTTCACCCCTCCACTTT. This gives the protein CASSERQGSSPLHF.